This is a list of T cell receptor beta chains from one sample in a study of shared clonotypes between healthy human individuals. Profiled with immunoSEQ multiplex PCR; TCRdb holds only in-frame clones, not every one. The sample comprises 2 million to 2.5 million clones, 85% to 95% of which are singletons, and 0.3% to 0.45% rests with the top ten. The sample was naive CD4+ T cells from PBMCs. All receptors come from a man in his late teens or twenties in good health. Some clones in this sample may be carry-over from other donors' samples. Each CDR3 is given with its conserved first and last residue. Fields, in order: CDR3 length, clone size, J gene, V gene, CDR3 protein. For some rows the clone size is stated as once, few or many, or as a class when expanded; others skip it.

len: 16
abundance: NA
j_gene: TRBJ1-2
v_gene: TRBV4-3
CDR3aa: CASSQAPGQGRGGYTF

len: 15
abundance: NA
j_gene: TRBJ1-1
v_gene: TRBV7-9
CDR3aa: CASSTVRGLGTEAFF

len: 14
abundance: NA
j_gene: TRBJ1-5
v_gene: TRBV6-1
CDR3aa: CASSAGAGRQPQHF

len: 14
abundance: few
j_gene: TRBJ1-1
v_gene: TRBV5-4
CDR3aa: CASRTQGGGTEAFF

len: 15
abundance: NA
j_gene: TRBJ1-6
v_gene: TRBV5-1
CDR3aa: CASSPGTGDNSPLHF

len: 13
abundance: NA
j_gene: TRBJ2-7
v_gene: TRBV6-1
CDR3aa: CASSPRQALDQYF

len: 14
abundance: NA
j_gene: TRBJ2-7
v_gene: TRBV30
CDR3aa: CAWDPGQGNYEQYF

len: 16
abundance: NA
j_gene: TRBJ2-1
v_gene: TRBV14
CDR3aa: CASSQATSGTRNEQFF

len: 16
abundance: once
j_gene: TRBJ1-1
v_gene: TRBV11-2
CDR3aa: CASILYGSGAITEAFF

len: 17
abundance: once
j_gene: TRBJ1-2
v_gene: TRBV28
CDR3aa: CASSSPALQRPNYGYTF

len: 15
abundance: NA
j_gene: TRBJ2-7
v_gene: TRBV7-3
CDR3aa: CASSLDGTASYEQYF

len: 15
abundance: once
j_gene: TRBJ2-5
v_gene: TRBV4-1
CDR3aa: CASSQDPGQRATQYF

len: 15
abundance: NA
j_gene: TRBJ2-4
v_gene: TRBV2
CDR3aa: CASSVSPSLGNIQYF

len: 15
abundance: NA
j_gene: TRBJ1-6
v_gene: TRBV6-1
CDR3aa: CASIMGQTYNSPLHF

len: 16
abundance: once
j_gene: TRBJ1-3
v_gene: TRBV27
CDR3aa: CASSLGQERSGNTIYF

len: 15
abundance: NA
j_gene: TRBJ2-3
v_gene: TRBV30
CDR3aa: CAWSVQGLSADTQYF

len: 14
abundance: NA
j_gene: TRBJ1-2
v_gene: TRBV6-1
CDR3aa: CASSERWQGAGYTF

len: 13
abundance: NA
j_gene: TRBJ2-1
v_gene: TRBV2
CDR3aa: CASSEYSYNEQFF

len: 17
abundance: once
j_gene: TRBJ1-2
v_gene: TRBV5-1
CDR3aa: CASSPQTGGVLGYGYTF

len: 13
abundance: NA
j_gene: TRBJ1-1
v_gene: TRBV29-1
CDR3aa: CSVEVTANTEAFF

len: 13
abundance: few
j_gene: TRBJ1-1
v_gene: TRBV30
CDR3aa: CAWMNLVPTEAFF

len: 13
abundance: NA
j_gene: TRBJ1-2
v_gene: TRBV27
CDR3aa: CASKGQQNYGYTF

len: 16
abundance: NA
j_gene: TRBJ1-1
v_gene: TRBV5-1
CDR3aa: CASSSGTGSMNTEAFF

len: 14
abundance: NA
j_gene: TRBJ1-4
v_gene: TRBV29-1
CDR3aa: CSVANTGGDEKLFF

len: 13
abundance: NA
j_gene: TRBJ1-1
v_gene: TRBV11-2
CDR3aa: CASSHATNTEAFF

len: 15
abundance: NA
j_gene: TRBJ2-7
v_gene: TRBV5-1
CDR3aa: CASSLGGQGFDEQYF

len: 13
abundance: NA
j_gene: TRBJ1-4
v_gene: TRBV7-6
CDR3aa: CASSLVTNEKLFF

len: 12
abundance: NA
j_gene: TRBJ2-1
v_gene: TRBV18
CDR3aa: CASSVRGNEQFF

len: 13
abundance: NA
j_gene: TRBJ2-7
v_gene: TRBV6-5
CDR3aa: CASGPHGAYEQYF

len: 19
abundance: NA
j_gene: TRBJ1-4
v_gene: TRBV18
CDR3aa: CASSLNPGTGWILNEKLFF

len: 15
abundance: NA
j_gene: TRBJ2-2
v_gene: TRBV5-1
CDR3aa: CASSLEGLNTGELFF

len: 19
abundance: once
j_gene: TRBJ2-3
v_gene: TRBV27
CDR3aa: CASSLFGGASGTSTDTQYF

len: 12
abundance: NA
j_gene: TRBJ2-7
v_gene: TRBV2
CDR3aa: CASSGTAYEQYF

len: 14
abundance: NA
j_gene: TRBJ2-1
v_gene: TRBV19
CDR3aa: CASSIETGVREQFF

len: 12
abundance: NA
j_gene: TRBJ2-7
v_gene: TRBV11-2
CDR3aa: CASSFWGDEQYF

len: 13
abundance: NA
j_gene: TRBJ2-3
v_gene: TRBV9
CDR3aa: CASGITQEGTQYF

len: 12
abundance: NA
j_gene: TRBJ1-2
v_gene: TRBV25-1
CDR3aa: CASSGGSYGYTF

len: 14
abundance: NA
j_gene: TRBJ1-2
v_gene: TRBV2
CDR3aa: CASSVLARTYGYTF

len: 13
abundance: NA
j_gene: TRBJ2-3
v_gene: TRBV9
CDR3aa: CASSVGASDTQYF

len: 18
abundance: NA
j_gene: TRBJ2-6
v_gene: TRBV7-3
CDR3aa: CASSLTGQGYSGANVLTF

len: 16
abundance: NA
j_gene: TRBJ2-1
v_gene: TRBV28
CDR3aa: CASRIAGGDEYNEQFF

len: 15
abundance: NA
j_gene: TRBJ2-5
v_gene: TRBV5-1
CDR3aa: CASSSMGTAGETQYF

len: 12
abundance: NA
j_gene: TRBJ1-1
v_gene: TRBV19
CDR3aa: CASSPGPSEAFF

len: 17
abundance: NA
j_gene: TRBJ2-7
v_gene: TRBV11-2
CDR3aa: CASSLVGPGGLSYEQYF

len: 14
abundance: NA
j_gene: TRBJ1-1
v_gene: TRBV4-3
CDR3aa: CASSPRVEGSEAFF

len: 17
abundance: NA
j_gene: TRBJ2-3
v_gene: TRBV4-2
CDR3aa: CASSQGAASGRQYTQYF

len: 12
abundance: once
j_gene: TRBJ2-7
v_gene: TRBV29-1
CDR3aa: CSVVQRLNEQYF

len: 14
abundance: NA
j_gene: TRBJ1-2
v_gene: TRBV25-1
CDR3aa: CASRQGPSNYGYTF

len: 17
abundance: once
j_gene: TRBJ2-2
v_gene: TRBV25-1
CDR3aa: CASSEYQGIPNTGELFF

len: 17
abundance: NA
j_gene: TRBJ2-3
v_gene: TRBV19
CDR3aa: CASSSRRFLRQGDTQYF

len: 16
abundance: NA
j_gene: TRBJ2-1
v_gene: TRBV7-2
CDR3aa: CASSPASGRAYNEQFF

len: 16
abundance: NA
j_gene: TRBJ2-5
v_gene: TRBV25-1
CDR3aa: CASSESAGTGKETQYF

len: 17
abundance: NA
j_gene: TRBJ2-1
v_gene: TRBV4-1
CDR3aa: CASSPTPRISSYNEQFF

len: 14
abundance: once
j_gene: TRBJ2-5
v_gene: TRBV4-3
CDR3aa: CASSRGLGGETQYF

len: 16
abundance: NA
j_gene: TRBJ2-2
v_gene: TRBV2
CDR3aa: CASSVSGTENTGELFF

len: 14
abundance: few
j_gene: TRBJ2-2
v_gene: TRBV14
CDR3aa: CASSHKAGPGELFF